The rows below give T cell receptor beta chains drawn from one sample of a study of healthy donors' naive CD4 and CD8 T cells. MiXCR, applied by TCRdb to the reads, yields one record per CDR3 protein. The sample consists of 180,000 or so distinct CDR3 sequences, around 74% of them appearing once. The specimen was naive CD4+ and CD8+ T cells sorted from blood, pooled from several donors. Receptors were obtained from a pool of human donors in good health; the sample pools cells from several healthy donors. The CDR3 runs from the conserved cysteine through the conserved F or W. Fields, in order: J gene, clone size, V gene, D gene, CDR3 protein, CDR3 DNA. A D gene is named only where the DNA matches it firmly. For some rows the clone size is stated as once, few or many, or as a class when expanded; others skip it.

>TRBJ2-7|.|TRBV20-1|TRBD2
CSARVGGRPTYEQYF
TGCAGTGCTAGAGTAGGCGGGAGACCCACCTACGAGCAGTACTTC
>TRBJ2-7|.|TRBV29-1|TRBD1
CSHRTGSCGQYF
TGCAGCCACCGGACAGGGTCATGTGGGCAGTACTTC
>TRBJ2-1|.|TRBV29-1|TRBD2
CSVEVPSGTEQFF
TGCAGCGTTGAAGTCCCTAGCGGGACTGAGCAGTTCTTC
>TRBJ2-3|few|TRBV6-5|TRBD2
CASSPLAGVVTDTQYF
TGTGCCAGCAGCCCCTTGGCGGGGGTGGTGACAGATACGCAGTATTTT
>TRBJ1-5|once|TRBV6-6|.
CASRGGSGQPQHF
TGTGCCAGCAGAGGGGGATCTGGGCAGCCCCAGCATTTT
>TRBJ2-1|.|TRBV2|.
CASSRRGSYNEQFF
TGTGCCAGCAGTCGGCGAGGCTCCTACAATGAGCAGTTCTTC
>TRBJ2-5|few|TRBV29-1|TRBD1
CSGRDSSKLQETQYF
TGCAGCGGCCGGGACAGCTCAAAACTCCAAGAGACCCAGTACTTC
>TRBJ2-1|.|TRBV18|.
CASSPGTQWEQFF
TGTGCCAGCTCACCTGGGACCCAATGGGAGCAGTTCTTC
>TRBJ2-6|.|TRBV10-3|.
CAISAQEGVLSGANVLTF
TGTGCCATCAGTGCCCAGGAAGGGGTCCTCTCTGGGGCCAACGTCCTGACTTTC
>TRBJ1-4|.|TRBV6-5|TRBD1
CASSYDRVVEKLFF
TGTGCCAGCAGTTACGACAGGGTCGTGGAAAAACTGTTTTTT
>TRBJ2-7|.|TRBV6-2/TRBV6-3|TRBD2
CASSYSGGKSYEQYF
TGTGCCAGCAGTTACAGCGGGGGGAAATCCTACGAGCAGTACTTC
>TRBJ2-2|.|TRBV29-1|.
CSVEDPSFGPGEPFF
TGCAGCGTTGAAGATCCTAGTTTTGGTCCCGGGGAGCCGTTTTTT
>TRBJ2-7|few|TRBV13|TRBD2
CASSTREGGYEQYF
TGTGCCAGCAGCACCCGGGAGGGCGGATACGAGCAGTACTTC
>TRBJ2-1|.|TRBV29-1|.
CSAQRAGPISYNEQFF
TGCAGCGCCCAGCGAGCGGGCCCGATCTCCTACAATGAGCAGTTCTTC
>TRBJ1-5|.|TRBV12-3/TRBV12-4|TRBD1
CASSSMDRGNQPQHF
TGTGCCAGCAGTTCAATGGACAGGGGCAATCAGCCCCAGCATTTT
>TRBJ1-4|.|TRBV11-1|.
CASSHRTRTGEEKLFF
TGTGCCAGCAGCCACCGGACCCGAACGGGAGAAGAAAAACTGTTTTTT
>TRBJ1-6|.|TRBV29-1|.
CSVRDGSAPLHF
TGCAGCGTTAGAGACGGTTCTGCACCCCTCCACTTT
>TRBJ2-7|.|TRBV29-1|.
CSVEDRDNLSYEQYF
TGCAGCGTTGAAGACCGGGACAACCTCTCCTACGAGCAGTACTTC
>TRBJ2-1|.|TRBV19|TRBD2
CASRMTSGSRNEQFF
TGTGCCAGTAGGATGACTAGCGGGAGCCGGAATGAGCAGTTCTTC
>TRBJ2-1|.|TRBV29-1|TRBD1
CSVEATGTVPNEQFF
TGCAGCGTTGAAGCGACAGGGACCGTCCCCAATGAGCAGTTCTTC
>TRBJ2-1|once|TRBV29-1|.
CSVYLTGHNEQFF
TGCAGCGTTTATCTCACAGGGCACAATGAGCAGTTCTTC
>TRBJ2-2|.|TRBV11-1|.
CASYQGFVSGELFF
TGTGCCAGTTATCAGGGGTTCGTGTCCGGGGAGCTGTTTTTT
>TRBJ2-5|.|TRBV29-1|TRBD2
CSVRTSAQETQYF
TGCAGCGTTCGGACTAGCGCCCAAGAGACCCAGTACTTC
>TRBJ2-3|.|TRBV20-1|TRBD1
CSAGTGRPDTQYF
TGCAGTGCTGGGACAGGGCGACCGGATACGCAGTATTTT
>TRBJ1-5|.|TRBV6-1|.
CASSEGSNQPQHF
TGTGCCAGCAGTGAAGGTAGCAATCAGCCCCAGCATTTT
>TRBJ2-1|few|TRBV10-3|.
CAISQATDNEQFF
TGTGCCATCAGTCAAGCTACCGACAATGAGCAGTTCTTC
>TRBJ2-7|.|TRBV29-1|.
CSVVKGINRKQYF
TGCAGCGTTGTAAAAGGAATCAATAGGAAGCAGTACTTC
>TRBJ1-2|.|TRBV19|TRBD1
CASSIDLETGVRYGYTF
TGTGCCAGTAGTATAGATCTCGAGACAGGGGTACGGTATGGCTACACCTTC